These 30 T cell receptor beta chains originate from one sample sequenced in a study of blood T cells in healthy people across ages. Through a sample-barcoded 5' primer and a J-beta primer mix, a second PCR was run for roughly 6 to 11 cycles. TCRdb analysed the 5' RACE reads with MiXCR anew, one entry per CDR3 protein. The sample records over 1,500,000 distinct CDR3 sequences, about 50% being singletons. The sequencing sample was made of blood. The receptors were sampled from a middle-aged woman in good health.

The genes are TRBV28 and TRBJ2-3; D gene uncertain. V lost 11 bases, J lost 5 bases, and 11 bases lay in between. The CDR3 totals 11 residues. Germline V gene lookup returns CDR1 MDHEN and CDR2 SYDVKM. The CDR3: CASKGIDTQYF. In DNA form, the CDR3 reads TGTGCCTCAAAGGGAATAGATACGCAGTATTTT.

The gene calls are TRBV10-3 and TRBJ2-4, with TRBD2 matching over 9 bases. This CDR3 has 15 residues. V lost 2 bases to trimming and J lost 11 bases; unmatched junction nucleotides: 10. Germline V gene data show CDR1 as ENHRY and CDR2 as SYGVKD. Here the CDR3 reads CAISEQVTSGSFQYF. The CDR3, as DNA: TGTGCCATCAGTGAGCAAGTGACTAGCGGTAGTTTTCAGTACTTC.

This clonotype was counted between two and nine times. This chain joins TRBV18 and TRBJ2-5; unclear D gene. Germline loops: CDR1 KGHSH, CDR2 LQKENI. V lost 8 bases to trimming and J lost 0 bases, with 13 bases between them. CDR3 length equals 14 residues. The CDR3 loop is CASRPALNQETQYF. The CDR3 region has the DNA TGTGCCAGCCGACCTGCTCTTAACCAAGAGACCCAGTACTTC. Full variable domain (rest looked up from reference TRBV18 and TRBJ2-5): NAGVMQNPRHLVRRRGQEARLRCSPMKGHSHVYWYRQLPEEGLKFMVYLQKENIIDESGMPKERFSAEFPKEGPSILRIQQVVRGDSAAYFCASRPALNQETQYFGPGTRLLVL.

This clonotype was seen just once. The rearrangement joins TRBV20-1 to TRBJ1-1, with unresolved D. This CDR3 is built from 15 residues. CDR1 DFQATT and CDR2 SNEGSKA come from the germline V gene (reference sequence). V was clipped by 6 bases and J by 4 bases, with 21 bases between them. CDR3 DNA: TGCAGTGCCCGGAGTGGAGAAATTAGGATCACTGAAGCTTTCTTT. Translation gives CSARSGEIRITEAFF.

The chain is built from TRBV6-5 and TRBJ2-5, with TRBD2 identical over 9 bases. Germline-derived CDR1 and CDR2 are MNHEY and SVGAGI. CDR3 length equals 17 residues. With 0 bases clipped from V and 11 bases from J, the junction kept 16 bases outside the gene matches. The CDR3 loop reads CASSYSYAGLASNEQYF. CDR3 sequence (DNA): TGTGCCAGCAGTTACTCTTACGCTGGACTAGCGTCCAATGAGCAGTACTTC.

The CDR3 region is CASSLAGAVKNIQYF. The DNA of the CDR3 is TGTGCCAGCAGCTTGGCCGGGGCAGTTAAGAACATTCAGTACTTC. The chain is built from TRBV5-4 and TRBJ2-4; possibly TRBD1 or TRBD2 for D (5 bases each). Trimming stripped 0 bases from V and 7 bases from J, with 14 bases between. Germline V CDR1 and CDR2: SGHNT, YYREEE (reference sequence). The CDR3 sequence is 15 residues long.

The chain couples TRBV27 to TRBJ2-5; D gene unclear. Germline V gives CDR1 MNHEY, CDR2 SMNVEV (reference sequence). The CDR3 extends over 14 amino acids. V dropped 5 bases and J dropped 2 bases, with 12 bases sitting between them. DNA of the CDR3: TGTGCCAGCAGTGTCGGCCCAGCACAAGAGACCCAGTACTTC. Residues: CASSVGPAQETQYF.

The chain links TRBV20-1 to TRBJ2-3; D not resolved. CDR1 DFQATT and CDR2 SNEGSKA come from the germline V gene (reference sequence). The V and J ends lost 6 bases and 0 bases respectively, with 10 bases between them. CDR3 length: 13 amino acids. DNA of the CDR3: TGCAGTGCAGAGGATACTAGCACAGATACGCAGTATTTT. It translates to CSAEDTSTDTQYF.

J is TRBJ2-7 and V is TRBV20-1; either TRBD1 or TRBD2 may supply D (6 bases each). The J call is uncertain, as TRBJ2-5 better fits the DNA end. The CDR3 loop spans 13 amino acids. The germline V gene encodes CDR1 DFQATT and CDR2 SNEGSKA (reference sequence). The CDR3 spells CSANAGGLETQYF. The DNA of the CDR3 is TGCAGTGCTAACGCTGGGGGGCTGGAGACCCAGTACTTC.

The table lists this clonotype with a few counts. The V gene is TRBV20-1, the J gene TRBJ2-5; 10 bases map to TRBD2. The length of the CDR3 is 14 residues. The junction had 4 bases not matched to a gene; V was cut back by 5 bases and J by 1 base. From germline, CDR1 is DFQATT and CDR2 SNEGSKA (reference sequence). The CDR3 DNA reads as TGCAGTGCTTCCCCTAGCGGGGGCCAAGAGACCCAGTACTTC. This encodes CSASPSGGQETQYF.

V usage is TRBV14 and J usage is TRBJ1-1, with D unresolved. This CDR3 has 13 amino acids. Trimming removed 3 bases from V and 5 bases from J, with 10 bases in between. Per germline, CDR1 SGHDN and CDR2 FVKESK. Here the CDR3 reads CASSQGFRTEAFF. CDR3 sequence (DNA): TGTGCCAGCAGCCAGGGTTTCCGGACTGAAGCTTTCTTT.

The V call is TRBV5-1, the J call TRBJ2-5; 9 bases are a match to TRBD1. This CDR3 spans 15 amino acids. Trimming at V came to 2 bases and at J to 4 bases, leaving 6 bases not matched to a gene. Germline assignment: CDR1 SGHRS and CDR2 YFSETQ. The CDR3 loop reads CASSLQGARGETQYF. DNA of the CDR3: TGCGCCAGCAGCTTACAGGGGGCGCGGGGAGAGACCCAGTACTTC.

This clonotype occurred many times. V is TRBV6-2 or TRBV6-3 and J is TRBJ2-7, with unresolved D. Germline V gives CDR1 MNHEY, CDR2 SVGEGT. The CDR3 runs to 14 residues. Trimming stripped 4 bases from V and 0 bases from J, with 10 bases between. CDR3 sequence reads: CASSSAGPSYEQYF. In DNA form, the CDR3 reads TGTGCCAGCAGTTCTGCAGGTCCCTCCTACGAGCAGTACTTC.

The chain couples TRBV7-2 to TRBJ2-3, with 8 nucleotides matching TRBD1. Per germline, CDR1 SGHTA and CDR2 FQGNSA. The CDR3 totals 15 residues. The V gene end was trimmed by 4 bases and the J gene end by 3 bases; junction bases not matched to a gene: 6. The CDR3 nucleotides read TGTGCCAGCAGCTCCAGGACAGGGATGACAGATACGCAGTATTTT. Amino acids: CASSSRTGMTDTQYF.

This chain joins TRBV2 and TRBJ1-4; D is unclear. V shed 3 bases and J shed 0 bases, with 5 bases lying between them. CDR1 and CDR2 from the germline V gene are SNHLY and FYNNEI. The CDR3 sequence is 14 residues long. Here the CDR3 reads CASSEAATNEKLFF. In DNA, the CDR3 is TGTGCCAGCAGTGAGGCGGCAACTAATGAAAAACTGTTTTTT.

The rearrangement uses TRBV6-1 and TRBJ2-1, with D possibly being TRBD1 or TRBD2 (5 bases each). The germline V and J ends were trimmed by 7 bases and 8 bases, with 24 bases remaining between them. Per the germline V gene, CDR1 is MNHNS and CDR2 is SASEGT. This CDR3 is 16 amino acids long. CDR3: CASNHLGTGYSDEQFF. For the CDR3, the DNA is TGTGCCAGCAACCACCTTGGGACCGGTTATAGCGATGAGCAGTTCTTC.

The V gene is TRBV4-1, the J gene TRBJ1-5; no reliable D call. Germline V gene sequence: CDR1 MGHRA, CDR2 YSYEKL. Trimming pared 4 bases from V and 6 bases from J, leaving 10 bases between. This CDR3 comprises 13 residues. CDR3 amino acids: CASSPVDGQPQHF. The CDR3 coding sequence is TGCGCCAGCAGCCCCGTCGACGGTCAGCCCCAGCATTTT.

The chain carries TRBV6-2 or TRBV6-3 and TRBJ1-2; possibly TRBD1 for D (6 bases). CDR1 is MNHEY, CDR2 SVGEGT, per germline. The CDR3 has 15 residues. V gave up 5 bases and J gave up 8 bases, with 21 bases separating them. CDR3: CASSALSGGPGGYTF. CDR3 nucleotides: TGTGCCAGCAGTGCCCTGAGCGGGGGCCCGGGCGGCTACACCTTC.

CDR3 bases: TGTGCCAGCAGTTTAGGGGGGACTCACGAGCAGTACTTC. It yields the protein CASSLGGTHEQYF. This rearrangement joins TRBV12-3 or TRBV12-4 to TRBJ2-7; D is perhaps TRBD2 (6 bases). This CDR3 spans 13 amino acids. The ends were cut back, 1 base at V and 5 bases at J, with 9 bases in the middle.

This clonotype was observed a few times. The chain has TRBV9 and TRBJ2-7; D could derive from TRBD1 or TRBD2 (5 bases each). There are 15 residues in the CDR3. The V gene's germline CDR1 is SGDLS and CDR2 YYNGEE. V was trimmed by 4 bases and J by 3 bases, leaving 17 bases between them. CDR3 residues: CASSPGWGTRYEQYF. The CDR3 coding sequence is TGTGCCAGCAGCCCTGGGTGGGGGACCCGCTACGAGCAGTACTTC.

This chain's CDR3 is CASSVQGTENYTF. CDR3 in DNA: TGTGCCAGCAGCGTACAGGGGACAGAGAACTACACCTTC. The chain has TRBV9 and TRBJ1-2; 7 positions match TRBD1. V was clipped by 1 base and J by 10 bases; unmatched bases: 7. This CDR3 spans 13 amino acids. Looked up from germline, CDR1 is SGDLS and CDR2 is YYNGEE.

The V gene is TRBV4-2, the J gene TRBJ2-3; a weak D match, TRBD2 (5 bases). Germline CDR1 LGHNA, CDR2 YNFKEQ. The CDR3 has 13 amino acids. The V end lost 2 bases, the J end lost 5 bases, and 8 bases lay between the germline ends. CDR3 amino acids: CASSQIRGDTQYF. The CDR3 nucleotides are TGTGCCAGCAGCCAAATTCGGGGAGATACGCAGTATTTT.

CDR3 amino acids: CSAGSSGLQETQYF. The CDR3 region has the DNA TGCAGTGCTGGCAGTAGCGGGCTCCAAGAGACCCAGTACTTC. The chain joins TRBV20-1 to TRBJ2-5, with 7 bases lining up with TRBD2. Germline CDR1 is DFQATT and CDR2 is SNEGSKA (reference sequence). V shed 5 bases and J 1 base; nucleotides not matched to a gene: 7. The CDR3 contains 14 residues.

V usage is TRBV4-1 and J usage is TRBJ1-2; D may be TRBD1 (5 bases). Trimming removed 5 bases from V and 4 bases from J, with 17 bases in between. Per the germline V gene, CDR1 is MGHRA and CDR2 is YSYEKL. The CDR3 contains 15 residues. The CDR3 reads CASSGLMRGVYGYTF. For the CDR3, the DNA is TGCGCCAGCAGCGGACTGATGAGAGGGGTCTATGGCTACACCTTC.

This rearrangement joins TRBV10-3 to TRBJ1-2; D is possibly TRBD1 (5 bases). The length of the CDR3 is 14 residues. The V end lost 7 bases, the J end lost 4 bases, and 16 bases lay between the germline ends. The germline V gene encodes CDR1 ENHRY and CDR2 SYGVKD. The CDR3 bases are TGTGCCATCAACACCGGGACGGACCTCTATGGCTACACCTTC. Its translation: CAINTGTDLYGYTF.

This clonotype showed up just a few times. V and J are TRBV4-2 and TRBJ2-5, with no clear D. Germline V gene data show CDR1 as LGHNA and CDR2 as YNFKEQ. The germline V and J ends were trimmed by 3 bases and 2 bases, with 7 bases remaining between them. This CDR3 region has 13 residues. The CDR3, as DNA: TGTGCCAGCAGCCACTCCATACAAGAGACCCAGTACTTC. Translated: CASSHSIQETQYF.

The chain has TRBV27 and TRBJ2-7; tentatively, D is TRBD1 (6 bases). This CDR3 region has 17 residues. Germline V gene sequence: CDR1 MNHEY, CDR2 SMNVEV (reference sequence). Trimming took off 5 bases at V and 7 bases at J, with 27 bases between the two ends. CDR3 protein: CASSPYQLGTRVGEQYF. The CDR3 nucleotides read TGTGCCAGCAGTCCCTACCAACTCGGGACACGCGTCGGGGAGCAGTACTTC.

The V call is TRBV2, the J call TRBJ2-7, with 8 bases aligning to TRBD1. Germline V gene sequence: CDR1 SNHLY, CDR2 FYNNEI. After removal of 2 bases from V and 0 bases from J, the junction contained 18 bases not matched to a gene. The CDR3 consists of 20 residues. The CDR3, as DNA: TGTGCCAGCAGTGAACTTGTGATATCGGAGGACAGGGAGTCCTCCTACGAGCAGTACTTC. Translating it yields CASSELVISEDRESSYEQYF.

This chain uses TRBV28 with TRBJ2-7; TRBD1 agrees at 8 bases. The CDR3 is 15 residues long. Looked up from germline, CDR1 is MDHEN and CDR2 is SYDVKM. J lost 4 bases, V lost 3 bases, and 8 bases had no gene match. The CDR3 region has the DNA TGTGCCAGCAGTTTGACGGCAGGGGGCGGTTACGAGCAGTACTTC. Protein product: CASSLTAGGGYEQYF.

Comment on this clonotype: This may arise from a read error, as a much more abundant clone is one base away. This sequence joins TRBV5-1 and TRBJ1-2, with D uncertain. The CDR3 is 14 residues long. Trimming stripped 0 bases from V and 6 bases from J, with 12 bases between. The V gene's germline CDR1 is SGHRS and CDR2 YFSETQ. Written as DNA, the CDR3 is TGCGCCAGCAGCTTGGAAGGCCAGGCAGATGGCTACACCTTC. Translating it yields CASSLEGQADGYTF.